This entry lists 13 T cell receptor beta chains sequenced from one sample in a study of cytomegalovirus exposure and HLA in healthy donors. PCR primers comprised 60 Vbeta and 13 Jbeta primers. The table came from immunoSEQ multiplex PCR; TCRdb's copy has only in-frame clones and leaves some out. The table has about 190,000 clones, 75% to 90% seen once. The sample consisted of PBMCs. The source of these receptors is a woman aged 50 to 65 in good health and CMV-seropositive.

This clone has just one count. The chain has TRBV6-6 and TRBJ1-1; no clear D. V lost 2 bases to trimming and J lost 0 bases, with 13 bases between them. The CDR3 spans 16 residues. The germline gives CDR1 MNHNY, CDR2 SVGAGI (reference sequence). DNA for the CDR3: TGTGCCAGCAGTTACAGCCTGATCTCCATGAACACTGAAGCTTTCTTT. It is translated as CASSYSLISMNTEAFF.

The rearrangement joins TRBV7-2 to TRBJ1-2; 9 bases align to TRBD1. After removal of 0 bases from V and 7 bases from J, the junction contained 3 bases not matched to a gene. Per germline, CDR1 SGHTA and CDR2 FQGNSA. The CDR3 loop spans 14 amino acids. Here the CDR3 DNA reads TGTGCCAGCAGCTTAGCAGGGACAGGGTTTGGCTACACCTTC. It translates to CASSLAGTGFGYTF.

The V gene is TRBV7-3, the J gene TRBJ2-5; 15 bases map to TRBD2. J lost 6 bases, V lost 5 bases, and 10 bases had no gene match. Germline V gene sequence: CDR1 SGHTA, CDR2 FQGTGA. The CDR3 runs to 17 residues. Here the CDR3 DNA reads TGTGCCAGCAGCCCCTGGACTAGCGGGGGGGCCATTAAGACCCAGTACTTC. Its translation is CASSPWTSGGAIKTQYF.

V and J are TRBV15 and TRBJ1-3; 8 positions agree with TRBD1. Germline lookup yields CDR1 LNHNV and CDR2 YYDKDF (reference sequence). This CDR3 has 17 residues. V lost 3 bases and J lost 3; bases outside the gene matches: 10. CDR3 sequence: CATSSGLPGGGGNTIYF. In DNA, the CDR3 is TGTGCCACCAGCAGTGGGCTCCCAGGGGGCGGTGGAAACACCATATATTTT.

The rearrangement joins TRBV18 to TRBJ2-5; the D is unclear. The length of the CDR3 is 13 residues. Trimming cost V 2 bases and J 6 bases, with 10 bases left between them. The germline CDR1 and CDR2 sequences are KGHSH and LQKENI. The DNA of the CDR3 is TGTGCCAGCTCACCAGGGCCCGAAAAGACCCAGTACTTC. The encoded protein is CASSPGPEKTQYF.

To note about this clone: Mismatch with germline at one junction end may stem from a read error. This chain connects TRBV30 to TRBJ1-5, with a weak D call TRBD1 (6 bases). CDR1 and CDR2 from the germline V gene are GTSNPN and SVGIG (reference sequence). CDR3 size: 13 residues. The DNA for the CDR3 is TGTGCCTCGAGTGGGGGCGAAGCACAGCCCCAGCATTTT. This encodes CASSGGEAQPQHF.

The J gene is TRBJ2-3, the V gene TRBV16; TRBD1 is a possible D gene (5 bases). V was shortened by 1 base and J by 4 bases, with 18 bases between the two germline ends. Germline V gene data show CDR1 as KGHSY and CDR2 as FQNENV. The CDR3 has 17 residues. The DNA of the CDR3 is TGTGCCAGCAGCCAATATATCCAGGGTCATCCCCCAGATACGCAGTATTTT. Protein product: CASSQYIQGHPPDTQYF.

The chain links TRBV6-1 to TRBJ1-6; possibly TRBD1 for D (5 bases). The CDR3 sequence is 16 residues long. V was pared by 3 bases and J by 6 bases, with 15 bases between. Germline CDR1 is MNHNS and CDR2 is SASEGT. The CDR3 DNA reads TGTGCCAGCAGTGATGATATTGGCAGGGTTAATTCACCCCTCCACTTT. It translates to CASSDDIGRVNSPLHF.

V and J are TRBV7-9 and TRBJ2-2, with 12 bases aligning to TRBD2. The CDR3 length is 17 residues. J was trimmed by 7 bases and V by 4 bases; bases with no gene match: 10. CDR1 is SEHNR, CDR2 FQNEAQ, per germline (reference sequence). CDR3 residues: CASSSFGLAGLVGELFF. CDR3 in DNA: TGTGCCAGCAGCTCCTTCGGACTAGCGGGGTTGGTCGGGGAGCTGTTTTTT.

The J gene is TRBJ1-1, the V gene TRBV6-1; 7 bases align to TRBD1. This CDR3 is built from 14 residues. The V segment lost 4 bases and the J segment 5 bases; nucleotides outside the gene matches: 7. Germline V gene sequence: CDR1 MNHNS, CDR2 SASEGT. For the CDR3, the DNA is TGTGCCAGCAGTGGGGGGACAGTCATAACTGAAGCTTTCTTT. Protein: CASSGGTVITEAFF.

This chain connects TRBV12-5 to TRBJ2-7; 8 positions agree with TRBD2. Germline CDR1 and CDR2: LGHNT and FRNRAP. V lost 0 bases to trimming and J lost 4 bases; unmatched junction nucleotides: 8. CDR3 length: 16 residues. The CDR3 reads CASGLVRSGGLYEQYF. The CDR3, as DNA: TGTGCTAGTGGTTTGGTAAGGAGCGGGGGCCTATACGAGCAGTACTTC.

The chain uses TRBV7-8 and TRBJ2-1; the match to TRBD2 covers 9 bases. With V trimmed by 2 bases and J by 8 bases, 7 bases remained unmatched. CDR3 size: 15 residues. Looked up from germline, CDR1 is SGHVS and CDR2 is FQNEAQ. The CDR3 protein is CASSLYGGGADEQFF. Written as DNA, the CDR3 is TGTGCCAGCAGCTTATATGGCGGGGGGGCCGATGAGCAGTTCTTC. Variable domain in full (rest from reference TRBV7-8 and TRBJ2-1): GAGVSQSPRYKVAKRGQDVALRCDPISGHVSLFWYQQALGQGPEFLTYFQNEAQLDKSGLPSDRFFAERPEGSVSTLKIQRTQQEDSAVYLCASSLYGGGADEQFFGPGTRLTVL.

V usage is TRBV5-1 and J usage is TRBJ2-1, with a possible D match to TRBD2 (5 bases). CDR1 and CDR2 from the germline V gene are SGHRS and YFSETQ. The CDR3 is 13 amino acids. Trimming pared 0 bases from V and 10 bases from J, leaving 11 bases between. CDR3 sequence (DNA): TGCGCCAGCAGCTTGGGCGAGCGGAGAGAGCAGTTCTTC. It yields the protein CASSLGERREQFF.